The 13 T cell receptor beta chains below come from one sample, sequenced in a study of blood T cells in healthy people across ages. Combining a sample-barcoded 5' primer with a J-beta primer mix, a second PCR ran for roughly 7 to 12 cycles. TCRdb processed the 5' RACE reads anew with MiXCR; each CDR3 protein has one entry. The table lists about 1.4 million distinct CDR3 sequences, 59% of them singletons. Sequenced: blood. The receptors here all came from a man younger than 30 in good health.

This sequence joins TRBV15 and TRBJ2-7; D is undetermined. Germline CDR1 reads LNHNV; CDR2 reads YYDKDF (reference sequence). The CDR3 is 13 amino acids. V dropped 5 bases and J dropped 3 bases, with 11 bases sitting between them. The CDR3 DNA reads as TGTGCCACCAGCCCCGTGGAAGACTACGAGCAGTACTTC. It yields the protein CATSPVEDYEQYF.

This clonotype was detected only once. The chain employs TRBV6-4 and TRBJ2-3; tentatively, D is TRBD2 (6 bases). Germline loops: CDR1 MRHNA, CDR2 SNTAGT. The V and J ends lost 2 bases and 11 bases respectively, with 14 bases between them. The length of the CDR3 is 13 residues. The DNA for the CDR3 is TGTGCCAGCAGTGACGTTGCGGGGCAGAGGCAGTATTTT. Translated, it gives CASSDVAGQRQYF.

CDR3 nucleotide sequence: TGCGCCAGCAGCCAACTTCTACTTGGCACAGATACGCAGTATTTT. The encoded protein is CASSQLLLGTDTQYF. The rearrangement uses TRBV4-1 and TRBJ2-3; D is unresolved. The germline V gene has CDR1 MGHRA and CDR2 YSYEKL. V shed 2 bases and J shed 1 base, with 10 bases lying between them. The CDR3 extends over 15 amino acids.

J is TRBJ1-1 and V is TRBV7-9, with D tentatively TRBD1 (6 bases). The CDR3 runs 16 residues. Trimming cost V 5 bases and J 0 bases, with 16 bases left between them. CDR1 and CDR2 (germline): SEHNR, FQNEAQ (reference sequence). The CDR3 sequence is CASSPDSWGMNTEAFF. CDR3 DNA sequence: TGTGCCAGCAGCCCGGACAGTTGGGGAATGAACACTGAAGCTTTCTTT.

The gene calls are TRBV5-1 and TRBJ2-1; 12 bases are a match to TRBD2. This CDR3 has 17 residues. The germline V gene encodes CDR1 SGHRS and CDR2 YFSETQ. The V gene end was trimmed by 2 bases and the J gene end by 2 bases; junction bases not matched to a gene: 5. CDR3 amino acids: CASSLFLAGGPYNEQFF. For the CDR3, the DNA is TGCGCCAGCAGCTTATTCCTAGCGGGGGGGCCCTACAATGAGCAGTTCTTC.

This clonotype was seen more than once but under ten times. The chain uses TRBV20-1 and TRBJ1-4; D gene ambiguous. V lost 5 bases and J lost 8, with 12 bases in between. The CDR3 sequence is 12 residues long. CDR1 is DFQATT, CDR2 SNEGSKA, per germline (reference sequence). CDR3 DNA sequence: TGCAGTGCTTCCTTACAGTCCGAAAAACTGTTTTTT. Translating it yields CSASLQSEKLFF.

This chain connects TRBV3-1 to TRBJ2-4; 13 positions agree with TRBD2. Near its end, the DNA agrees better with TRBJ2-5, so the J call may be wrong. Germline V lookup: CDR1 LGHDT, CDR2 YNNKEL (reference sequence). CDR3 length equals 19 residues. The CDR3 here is CASSQDQGLAGADIGTQYF. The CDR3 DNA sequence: TGTGCCAGCAGCCAAGATCAAGGACTAGCGGGAGCAGACATTGGGACCCAGTACTTC.

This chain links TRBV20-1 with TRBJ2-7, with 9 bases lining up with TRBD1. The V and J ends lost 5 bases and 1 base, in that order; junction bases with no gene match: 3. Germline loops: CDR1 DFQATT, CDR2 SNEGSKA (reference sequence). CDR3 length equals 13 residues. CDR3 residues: CSAGTGTSYEQYF. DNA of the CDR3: TGCAGTGCTGGGACAGGGACATCCTACGAGCAGTACTTC.

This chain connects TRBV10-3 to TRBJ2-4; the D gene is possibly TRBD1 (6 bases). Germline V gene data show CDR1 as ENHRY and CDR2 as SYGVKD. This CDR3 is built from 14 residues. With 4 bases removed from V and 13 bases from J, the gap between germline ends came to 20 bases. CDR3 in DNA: TGTGCCATCAGTGTCCGCAGGGGAGACTACGTGCAGTACTTC. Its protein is CAISVRRGDYVQYF.

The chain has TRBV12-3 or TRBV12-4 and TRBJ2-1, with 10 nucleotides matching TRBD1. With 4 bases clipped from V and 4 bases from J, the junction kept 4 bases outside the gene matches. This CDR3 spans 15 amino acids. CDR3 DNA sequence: TGTGCCAGCAGTTCCGGGACAGGGGAATACAATGAGCAGTTCTTC. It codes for CASSSGTGEYNEQFF.

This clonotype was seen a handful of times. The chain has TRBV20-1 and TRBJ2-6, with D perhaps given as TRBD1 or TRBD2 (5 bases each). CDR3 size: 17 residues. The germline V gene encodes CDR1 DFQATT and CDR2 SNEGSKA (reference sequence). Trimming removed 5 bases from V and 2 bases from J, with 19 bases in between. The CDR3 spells CSAERRDAAPGANVLTF. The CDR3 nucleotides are TGCAGTGCTGAACGACGGGACGCGGCACCTGGGGCCAACGTCCTGACTTTC.

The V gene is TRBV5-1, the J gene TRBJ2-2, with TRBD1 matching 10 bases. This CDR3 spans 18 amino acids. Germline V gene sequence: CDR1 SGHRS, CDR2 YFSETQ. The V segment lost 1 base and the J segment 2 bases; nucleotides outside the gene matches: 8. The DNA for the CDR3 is TGCGCCAGCAGCTTGTTCCCCGGGACAGGGGTAAACACCGGGGAGCTGTTTTTT. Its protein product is CASSLFPGTGVNTGELFF.

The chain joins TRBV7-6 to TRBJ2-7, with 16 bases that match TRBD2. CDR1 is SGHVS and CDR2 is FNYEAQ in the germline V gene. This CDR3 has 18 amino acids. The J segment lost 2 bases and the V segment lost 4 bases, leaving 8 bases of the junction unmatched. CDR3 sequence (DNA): TGTGCCAGCAGCTCCAATCCCGGGACTAGCGGGAGGGCCTACGAGCAGTACTTC. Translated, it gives CASSSNPGTSGRAYEQYF.